This TCR beta chain stems from a study of T cell repertoires in cytomegalovirus infection. General observations from the study: The study identified carriers of CMV plus the relevant HLA from cumulative public TCR beta family frequency.

This clonotype was counted ten times or more. What it recognizes is unknown. The CDR3 sequence is 13 residues long. The V and J ends lost 4 bases and 8 bases respectively, with 14 bases between them. CDR1 and CDR2 from the germline V gene are SGHTA and FQGNSA. MiXCR was run by TCRdb on the reads, yielding one entry per CDR3 protein. The sample has 120,000 to 150,000 distinct CDR3 sequences, 5% to 6.5% seen once. The clonotype was recovered from a human donor in good health (CMV status not recorded). Some clones in this sample may be carry-over from other donors' samples. The chain has TRBV7-2 and TRBJ1-2; possibly TRBD1 for D (5 bases). Sequences were obtained from PBMCs. CDR3 sequence: CASSSGTKGGYTF. In DNA form, the CDR3 reads TGTGCCAGCAGCTCCGGGACCAAGGGAGGCTACACCTTC.